The present TCR beta chain was sequenced within a study of quantifying T cell responses using KT2 cells. Study-level background: cDNA was made from DNase-treated RNA using alpha and beta constant primers.

Each cDNA got a UMI-containing oligo ligated at its 3' end. An equimolar mix of RC1.1 and RC1.2 primed the beta chain across TRBC1 and TRBC2. TCRdb passed the UMI-ligation and nested PCR reads through MiXCR, listing each CDR3 protein once. The table has 40,000 to 60,000 distinct CDR3 sequences, around a tenth seen once; the top ten hold roughly 10%. Trimming stripped 4 bases from V and 4 bases from J, with 13 bases between. In germline, CDR1 is SGDLS, CDR2 YYNGEE. The CDR3 extends over 14 amino acids. The sequenced sample was PBMCs spiked with cells of the T cell clone KT2. This sequence was found in a human donor. J is TRBJ2-3 and V is TRBV9, with D maybe TRBD2 (6 bases). The CDR3 spells CASSPGGGPDTQYF. In DNA form, the CDR3 reads TGTGCCAGCAGCCCCGGAGGAGGGCCAGATACGCAGTATTTT. The full variable domain, in which reference TRBV9 and TRBJ2-3 provide the parts outside the CDR3, is DSGVTQTPKHLITATGQRVTLRCSPRSGDLSVYWYQQSLDQGLQFLIQYYNGEERAKGNILERFSAQQFPDLHSELNLSSLELGDSALYFCASSPGGGPDTQYFGPGTRLTVL.